The rows below give T cell receptor beta chains drawn from one sample of a study of CD8 T cells in Susac syndrome. In TCRdb, the immunoSEQ multiplex PCR reads were re-called with MiXCR into one record per CDR3 protein. The table has more than 130,000 distinct CDR3 sequences, roughly 94% seen once. Sequenced material: CD8+ T cells from PBMCs. The receptors shown here come from a human donor in good health. Both conserved end residues are part of each CDR3. D genes are given only for firm matches. Clone size, where shown, is once, few, many, or a class for clones that have expanded.

size: -; J: TRBJ1-3; V: TRBV29-1; length: 11; D: -; DNA: TGCAGCGTGACAGCTGGAAACACCATATATTTT; CDR3: CSVTAGNTIYF
size: -; J: TRBJ2-1; V: TRBV5-6; length: 14; D: TRBD2; DNA: TGTGCCAGCAACCTCCGGCGGGAGTACAATGAGCAGTTCTTC; CDR3: CASNLRREYNEQFF
size: -; J: TRBJ1-5; V: TRBV4-1; length: 13; D: -; DNA: TGCGCCAGCAGCCACGTCGGGGCAGGAGCCCAGCATTTT; CDR3: CASSHVGAGAQHF
size: -; J: TRBJ2-7; V: TRBV7-8; length: 14; D: TRBD1; DNA: TGTGCCACCTATACCGGGACAGCACCCTACGAGCAGTACTTC; CDR3: CATYTGTAPYEQYF
size: -; J: TRBJ1-5; V: TRBV29-1; length: 13; D: -; DNA: TGCAGCGCCGTCCAGGGGAGCAATCAGCCCCAGCATTTT; CDR3: CSAVQGSNQPQHF
size: -; J: TRBJ2-5; V: TRBV3-1; length: 16; D: -; DNA: TGTGCCAGCAGCCAAGTTTCCAGGCAGTACCAAGAGACCCAGTACTTC; CDR3: CASSQVSRQYQETQYF
size: -; J: TRBJ2-2; V: TRBV15; length: 13; D: -; DNA: TGTGCCACCAGCAGAGAAGTCCCCGGGGAGCTGTTTTTT; CDR3: CATSREVPGELFF
size: -; J: TRBJ2-1; V: TRBV7-2; length: 13; D: -; DNA: TGTGCCAGCAGCTTAGGGGCAGGCTCCGAGCAGTTCTTC; CDR3: CASSLGAGSEQFF
size: -; J: TRBJ2-1; V: TRBV4-1; length: 16; D: -; DNA: TGCGCCAGCAGCCAAGATCCGAGCGGGTACTACAATGAGCAGTTCTTC; CDR3: CASSQDPSGYYNEQFF
size: -; J: TRBJ2-1; V: TRBV19; length: 14; D: TRBD2; DNA: TGTGCCAGTAGCCCAACTAGCGGCTACAATGAGCAGTTCTTC; CDR3: CASSPTSGYNEQFF
size: -; J: TRBJ1-1; V: TRBV2; length: 13; D: -; DNA: TGTGCCAGCAGTGAACTGGGGAACACTGAAGCTTTCTTT; CDR3: CASSELGNTEAFF
size: -; J: TRBJ1-1; V: TRBV29-1; length: 11; D: -; DNA: TGCAGCGTTCCCGGGAACACTGAAGCTTTCTTT; CDR3: CSVPGNTEAFF
size: -; J: TRBJ1-5; V: TRBV24-1; length: 11; D: -; DNA: TGTGCCACCGGTTCGGATCAGCCCCAGCATTTT; CDR3: CATGSDQPQHF
size: -; J: TRBJ2-6; V: TRBV4-3; length: 16; D: -; DNA: TGCGCCAGCAGCCGGAGCGAAGGCTCTGGGGCCAACGTCCTGACTTTC; CDR3: CASSRSEGSGANVLTF
size: -; J: TRBJ2-7; V: TRBV27; length: 14; D: -; DNA: TGTGCCAGCAGTTTGGGCAGGAAACCCTACGAGCAGTACTTC; CDR3: CASSLGRKPYEQYF
size: -; J: TRBJ2-2; V: TRBV30; length: 15; D: -; DNA: TGTGCCTGGAGTCACCTACAGGGAATCACCGGGGAGCTGTTTTTT; CDR3: CAWSHLQGITGELFF
size: -; J: TRBJ2-7; V: TRBV28; length: 15; D: TRBD1; DNA: TGTGCCAGCAGTTTTAGAGGGGACAGATCCTACGAGCAGTACTTC; CDR3: CASSFRGDRSYEQYF
size: -; J: TRBJ2-7; V: TRBV27; length: 15; D: TRBD2; DNA: TGTGCCAGCAGTCCTGGGTCTAGCGGCACCTACGAGCAGTACTTC; CDR3: CASSPGSSGTYEQYF
size: -; J: TRBJ2-7; V: TRBV4-3; length: 14; D: TRBD1; DNA: TGCGCCAGCAGCCCCGGGACAGTCTCCTACGAGCAGTACTTC; CDR3: CASSPGTVSYEQYF
size: -; J: TRBJ2-7; V: TRBV6-5; length: 15; D: -; DNA: TGTGCCAGCAGAAAACCGGACGCCCTCTTGGACGAGCAGTACTTC; CDR3: CASRKPDALLDEQYF
size: -; J: TRBJ2-5; V: TRBV27; length: 15; D: -; DNA: TGTGCCAGCAGTTCACCAACACTAGGATGGGAGACCCAGTACTTC; CDR3: CASSSPTLGWETQYF
size: -; J: TRBJ2-1; V: TRBV3-1; length: 15; D: -; DNA: TGTGCCAGCAGCCCATGGGAGTATCTGTACAATGAGCAGTTCTTC; CDR3: CASSPWEYLYNEQFF
size: -; J: TRBJ2-1; V: TRBV20-1; length: 14; D: -; DNA: TGCAGTGCTAGTCGACAGCCCCATGGGAATGAGCAGTTCTTC; CDR3: CSASRQPHGNEQFF
size: once; J: TRBJ2-3; V: TRBV29-1; length: 14; D: TRBD2; DNA: TGCAGCGTTGGGACTAGCGGGGTCACAGATACGCAGTATTTT; CDR3: CSVGTSGVTDTQYF
size: once; J: TRBJ2-1; V: TRBV14; length: 16; D: -; DNA: TGTGCCAGCAGCCAAGGCGGACCACTGACAATGAATGAGCAGTTCTTC; CDR3: CASSQGGPLTMNEQFF
size: -; J: TRBJ2-1; V: TRBV4-1; length: 17; D: -; DNA: TGCGCCAGCAGCCAATGGGACGGCGAAACCTCCTACAATGAGCAGTTCTTC; CDR3: CASSQWDGETSYNEQFF
size: -; J: TRBJ2-7; V: TRBV30; length: 13; D: -; DNA: TGTGCCTGGACCACTAGAGGTTCCTACGAGCAGTACTTC; CDR3: CAWTTRGSYEQYF
size: -; J: TRBJ2-7; V: TRBV6-5; length: 16; D: TRBD1; DNA: TGTGCCAGCAGTTACTCCGGACAGGTCCTTCCCTACGAGCAGTACTTC; CDR3: CASSYSGQVLPYEQYF
size: -; J: TRBJ2-1; V: TRBV20-1; length: 13; D: TRBD2; DNA: TGCAGTGCTGAGGGACTAGATTACAATGAGCAGTTCTTC; CDR3: CSAEGLDYNEQFF
size: -; J: TRBJ1-5; V: TRBV27; length: 16; D: TRBD1; DNA: TGTGCCAGCAGCCGACAGGGGGCCGCTAGCAATCAGCCCCAGCATTTT; CDR3: CASSRQGAASNQPQHF
size: -; J: TRBJ2-3; V: TRBV29-1; length: 13; D: TRBD1; DNA: TGCAGCGTTGCGGACAGGGGGTCAGATACGCAGTATTTT; CDR3: CSVADRGSDTQYF
size: -; J: TRBJ2-7; V: TRBV20-1; length: 13; D: TRBD1; DNA: TGCAGTGCTAGGGACAGGTTAATCTACGAGCAGTACTTC; CDR3: CSARDRLIYEQYF
size: -; J: TRBJ1-2; V: TRBV7-9; length: 18; D: -; DNA: TGTGCCAGCAGCTTAGGGGATGGACGGGGCCAACCAAACTATGGCTACACCTTC; CDR3: CASSLGDGRGQPNYGYTF
size: once; J: TRBJ1-1; V: TRBV20-1; length: 16; D: -; DNA: TGCAGTGCTAGAGAGGGCGAAAGGTCCGGGATAACTGAAGCTTTCTTT; CDR3: CSAREGERSGITEAFF
size: -; J: TRBJ2-7; V: TRBV20-1; length: 15; D: TRBD2; DNA: TGCAGTGCTCCCGGTACTAGCGGGAGTCGATACGAGCAGTACTTC; CDR3: CSAPGTSGSRYEQYF
size: -; J: TRBJ2-1; V: TRBV28; length: 14; D: TRBD1; DNA: TGTGCCAGCAGCCTGGACAGGGCGTACAATGAGCAGTTCTTC; CDR3: CASSLDRAYNEQFF
size: -; J: TRBJ2-7; V: TRBV6-1; length: 14; D: -; DNA: TGTGCCAGCAGTGAAGGAGGGCAGGCCTACGAGCAGTACTTC; CDR3: CASSEGGQAYEQYF
size: -; J: TRBJ2-7; V: TRBV13; length: 14; D: -; DNA: TGTGCCAGCAGCTTCCAGGTTCGCTCCTACGAGCAGTACTTC; CDR3: CASSFQVRSYEQYF
size: -; J: TRBJ1-1; V: TRBV27; length: 13; D: -; DNA: TGTGCCAGCAGTTTTCTGGGGGTCCCCGAAGCTTTCTTT; CDR3: CASSFLGVPEAFF
size: -; J: TRBJ2-7; V: TRBV18; length: 15; D: TRBD1; DNA: TGTGCCAGCTCCCAAGTGGTGACAGGGCACTACGAGCAGTACTTC; CDR3: CASSQVVTGHYEQYF
size: -; J: TRBJ2-1; V: TRBV3-1; length: 18; D: -; DNA: TGTGCCAGCAGCCCATCAAAACTAGGCATATTCTCCTACAATGAGCAGTTCTTC; CDR3: CASSPSKLGIFSYNEQFF
size: -; J: TRBJ2-5; V: TRBV20-1; length: 12; D: TRBD1; DNA: TGCAGTGCGACGGACAGGGTAGAGACCCAGTACTTC; CDR3: CSATDRVETQYF
size: -; J: TRBJ2-7; V: TRBV12-3/TRBV12-4; length: 13; D: -; DNA: TGTGCCAGCAGTCACGGACTCACCTACGAGCAGTACTTC; CDR3: CASSHGLTYEQYF
size: once; J: TRBJ2-1; V: TRBV20-1; length: 15; D: TRBD2; DNA: TGCAGTGCTAGAGATAGGTTGCGGGAGTACACTGAGCAGTTCTTC; CDR3: CSARDRLREYTEQFF
size: -; J: TRBJ2-7; V: TRBV28; length: 15; D: TRBD2; DNA: TGTGCCAGCAGTTCTAGCGGGTACATCTCCTACGAGCAGTACTTC; CDR3: CASSSSGYISYEQYF